This is a list of T cell receptor beta chains from one sample in a study of tumor and adjacent non-tumor tissue in lung cancer. TCRdb used MiXCR to reprocess the multiplex PCR reads, holding one entry per CDR3 protein. The sample contains almost 75,000 distinct CDR3 sequences, about two thirds of which appear only once. The sample consisted of distant non-tumor lung tissue. Every receptor here comes from a woman aged 45-65 years with non-small cell lung cancer. CDR3s include the opening cysteine and the closing phenylalanine or tryptophan. The D gene is left open where the match is weak. A row's size may be missing; if present it is once, few, many or a size class.

TRBV6-2/TRBV6-3	TRBJ2-1	NA	TRBD2	TGTGCCAGCAGACCTAGCGGGACGAACAACGAGCAGTCCTTC	CASRPSGTNNEQSF
TRBV28	TRBJ1-1	many	NA	TGTGCCAGCAGTTTAAGTGGCGGCCTCACTGAAGCTTTCTTT	CASSLSGGLTEAFF
TRBV14	TRBJ2-1	NA	TRBD2	TGTGCCAGCAGCCAAGATCGGGTAGCGGGAAGGGATGAGCACTTCTTC	CASSQDRVAGRDEHFF
TRBV20-1	TRBJ2-7	NA	NA	TGCAGTGCTACGAAGAAAGATAACAGCGTTCTCTACAAGCAGTACTTC	CSATKKDNSVLYKQYF
TRBV28	TRBJ2-3	NA	NA	TGTGCCAGCAGCGCAGAGAGGAAACGGGTAAATAGCAATCAGCCCCAGTATTTT	CASSAERKRVNSNQPQYF
TRBV29-1	TRBJ2-3	NA	NA	TGCAGCGTCGGGGGTACAGATACGGAGTATTTT	CSVGGTDTEYF
TRBV4-2	TRBJ1-3	many	NA	TGTGCCAGCAGCCCAACTGGAGGGGCTGGTGGAAACACCATATATTTT	CASSPTGGAGGNTIYF
TRBV20-1	TRBJ2-1	many	TRBD2	TGCAGTGCTAGAGGACTAGCGGGAGTCAATGAGCAGTTCTTC	CSARGLAGVNEQFF
TRBV11-2	TRBJ2-2	NA	NA	TGTGCCAGCAGATTATCCCCAGGGATCGGGGAGCTGCTTTTT	CASRLSPGIGELLF
TRBV6-2/TRBV6-3	TRBJ1-1	NA	NA	TGTGCCAGCGGTTACGCCCTGACTCCGAGAGGGACTGAAGGTTTCTTT	CASGYALTPRGTEGFF